This T cell receptor beta chain was recorded in a study of blood T cell repertoires in COVID-19. Method: immunoSEQ multiplex PCR; TCRdb's copy keeps in-frame clones and lacks some. The sample holds around 170,000 clones; about 84% are singletons and the top ten take roughly 12%. Germline V lookup: CDR1 SEHNR, CDR2 FQNEAQ (reference sequence). V was clipped by 5 bases and J by 4 bases; unmatched bases: 9. The CDR3 contains 15 residues. The TCR was taken from a man aged 50 to 59 who had recovered from COVID-19. The chain employs TRBV7-9 and TRBJ1-1; 8 nucleotides align to TRBD1. Sequencing was carried out using PBMCs or T cells enriched from blood (not recorded which). The CDR3 here is CASSPQGAVGTEAFF. The CDR3 bases are TGTGCCAGCAGCCCTCAGGGGGCTGTCGGCACTGAAGCTTTCTTT.